This TCR beta chain is drawn from a study of beta chain features in type 1 diabetes. Study summary: Sorted cells numbering 107,917,701 were examined across all samples.

Regarding the study as a whole: Naive, central memory and Treg TCRB repertoires seemed to resemble each other more closely in patients than they did in healthy donors. In all four CD4+ subsets, TCRB CDR3 length was significantly, moderately reduced in type 1 diabetes.

Details on this clone: Its cognate antigen is unknown.

This CDR3 spans 15 amino acids. The V gene lost 4 bases and the J gene lost 0 bases, with 12 bases spanning the gap. The germline gives CDR1 MNHNS, CDR2 SASEGT. The isolated RNA, all of it, was reverse transcribed, so expressed TCRB transcripts were what got sequenced. Here immunoSEQ multiplex PCR was the method, and the copy in TCRdb shows in-frame clones only, minus some. Counted here are 680,000 or so clones, around 15% occurring once; the ten biggest clones make up less than 0.025%. The receptor's source is a man younger than 35 with type 1 diabetes. The specimen sequenced was naive CD4+ T cells from blood. The V gene is TRBV6-1, the J gene TRBJ1-1; a possible D gene is TRBD1 (6 bases). The CDR3 loop is CASSATGQMNTEAFF. The CDR3 DNA follows: TGTGCCAGCAGTGCGACGGGACAAATGAACACTGAAGCTTTCTTT.